The entry that follows covers one T cell receptor beta chain sequence. Profiled with immunoSEQ multiplex PCR; TCRdb holds only in-frame clones, not every one. The sample includes 68,000 or so clones, around 93% of them seen just once. In germline, CDR1 is SGHTA, CDR2 FQGNSA. Trimming shortened V by 5 bases and J by 0 bases, and 8 bases separated the two germline ends. This CDR3 is built from 15 residues. The data belong to a study of T cell clones after liver transplantation. Sample: CD4+ T cells from blood, taken nearly 26 months after liver transplant. The chain uses TRBV7-2 and TRBJ2-6; D gene uncertain. This receptor was obtained from a human patient who received a liver transplant. Some of these T cells may belong to the graft donor. CDR3 in DNA: TGTGCCAGCAGCCCCTCTAGCTCTGGGGCCAACGTCCTGACTTTC. It specifies CASSPSSSGANVLTF.